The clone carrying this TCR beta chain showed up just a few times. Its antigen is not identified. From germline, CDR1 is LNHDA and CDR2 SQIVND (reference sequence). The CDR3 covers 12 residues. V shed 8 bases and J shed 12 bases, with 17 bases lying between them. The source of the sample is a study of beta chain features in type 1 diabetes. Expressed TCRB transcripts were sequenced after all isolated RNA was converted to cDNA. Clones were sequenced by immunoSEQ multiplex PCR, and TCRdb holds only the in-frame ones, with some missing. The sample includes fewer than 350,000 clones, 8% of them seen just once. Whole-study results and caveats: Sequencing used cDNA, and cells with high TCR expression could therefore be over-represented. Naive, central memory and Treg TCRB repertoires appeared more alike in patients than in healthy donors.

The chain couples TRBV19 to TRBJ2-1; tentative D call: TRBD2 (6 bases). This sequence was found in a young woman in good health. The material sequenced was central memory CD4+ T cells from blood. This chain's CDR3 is CASSSSAPGQFF. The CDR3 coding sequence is TGTGCCAGTTCTTCTAGCGCCCCGGGGCAGTTCTTC.